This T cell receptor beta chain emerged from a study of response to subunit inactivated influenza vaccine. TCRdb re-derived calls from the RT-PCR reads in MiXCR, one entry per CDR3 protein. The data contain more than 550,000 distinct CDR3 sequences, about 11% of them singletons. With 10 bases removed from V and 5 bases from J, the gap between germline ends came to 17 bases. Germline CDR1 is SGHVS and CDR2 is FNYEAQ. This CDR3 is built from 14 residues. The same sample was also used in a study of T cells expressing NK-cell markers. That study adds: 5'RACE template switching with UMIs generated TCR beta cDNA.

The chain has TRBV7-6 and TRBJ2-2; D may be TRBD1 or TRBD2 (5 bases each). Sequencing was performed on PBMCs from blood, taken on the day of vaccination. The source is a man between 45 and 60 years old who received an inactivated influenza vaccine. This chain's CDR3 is CANSHLWGTGELFF. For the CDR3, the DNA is TGTGCCAACAGTCACCTGTGGGGGACCGGGGAGCTGTTTTTT.